These 14 T cell receptor beta chains originate from one sample sequenced in a study of shared clonotypes between healthy human individuals. Some clones are missing from TCRdb's copy, which holds only in-frame ones; the method was immunoSEQ multiplex PCR. The profile shows 150,000 to 200,000 clones, about 93% of them singletons. The specimen was naive CD4+ T cells sorted from blood. The subset here: CD45RA+ positively selected. These TCRs come from a woman between 25 and 40 years old in good health.

The chain joins TRBV28 to TRBJ1-2, with 7 bases aligning to TRBD1. The V gene's germline CDR1 is MDHEN and CDR2 SYDVKM. The CDR3 contains 12 residues. V lost 4 bases, J lost 4 bases, and 0 bases stayed unmatched. CDR3 sequence: CASSWDSYGYTF. CDR3 nucleotide sequence: TGTGCCAGCAGTTGGGACAGCTATGGCTACACCTTC.

This chain connects TRBV5-1 to TRBJ1-1; unclear D gene. This CDR3 is built from 16 residues. The V gene lost 5 bases and the J gene lost 3 bases, with 20 bases spanning the gap. The germline CDR1 and CDR2 sequences are SGHRS and YFSETQ. CDR3 sequence (DNA): TGCGCCAGCAGTCCGATAGGTGCTGAGGGTCACACTGAAGCTTTCTTT. Translation gives CASSPIGAEGHTEAFF.

The chain links TRBV6-5 to TRBJ2-7; weak D call: TRBD2 (5 bases). Trimming left V 6 bases short and J 2 bases short, with 17 bases between. Germline V gene lookup returns CDR1 MNHEY and CDR2 SVGAGI. The CDR3 is 15 amino acids. The CDR3, as DNA: TGTGCCAGCAGGGCAAGGACTCCCACCCCCTACGAGCAGTACTTC. Translated, it gives CASRARTPTPYEQYF.

CDR3 amino acids: CASSFRNLGANSPLHF. CDR3 nucleotides: TGTGCCAGCAGCTTCCGTAACCTCGGGGCGAATTCACCCCTCCACTTT. This chain links TRBV7-8 with TRBJ1-6, with D possibly TRBD1 on 5 matching bases. CDR1 is SGHVS, CDR2 FQNEAQ, per germline. The CDR3 is 16 residues long. Trimming shortened V by 3 bases and J by 7 bases, and 16 bases separated the two germline ends.

The genes are TRBV7-8 and TRBJ2-5, with no clear D. This CDR3 has 12 residues. Germline-derived CDR1 and CDR2 are SGHVS and FQNEAQ. Deletions cut 2 bases from V and 1 base from J, with 2 bases between. CDR3 protein: CASSLPQETQYF. Written as DNA, the CDR3 is TGTGCCAGCAGCTTACCCCAAGAGACCCAGTACTTC.

The chain is built from TRBV6-1 and TRBJ1-1; D might be TRBD1 (5 bases). This CDR3 contains 16 residues. Germline-derived CDR1 and CDR2 are MNHNS and SASEGT. V lost 3 bases, J lost 6 bases, and 20 bases lay in between. In DNA form, the CDR3 reads TGTGCCAGCAGTGAGAAATACAGACAGTTAAGCCCTGAAGCTTTCTTT. This encodes CASSEKYRQLSPEAFF.

This clone has only one observation. The rearrangement joins TRBV7-2 to TRBJ2-5; 7 bases line up with TRBD2. Near its end, the DNA agrees better with TRBJ2-7, so the J call may be wrong. The germline V gene has CDR1 SGHTA and CDR2 FQGNSA. CDR3 length equals 17 residues. For the CDR3, the DNA is TGTGCCAGCAGCCGGGCGGCCGCCGGGGGGAACTCCTACGAGCAGTACTTC. Translating it yields CASSRAAAGGNSYEQYF.

The chain couples TRBV6-1 to TRBJ2-6, with TRBD2 identical over 9 bases. This CDR3 spans 17 amino acids. Trimming at V came to 4 bases and at J to 3 bases, leaving 7 bases not matched to a gene. From germline, CDR1 is MNHNS and CDR2 SASEGT. The CDR3 region is CASSGSSGIDGANVLTF. The CDR3 DNA follows: TGTGCCAGCAGTGGTTCTAGCGGGATAGATGGGGCCAACGTCCTGACTTTC.

The chain joins TRBV5-1 to TRBJ2-7, with 8 bases identical to TRBD1. V shed 3 bases and J 3 bases; nucleotides not matched to a gene: 5. From germline, CDR1 is SGHRS and CDR2 YFSETQ. The CDR3 covers 14 residues. The DNA of the CDR3 is TGCGCCAGCAGCTCGGGACAGGAGGGCTACGAGCAGTACTTC. Protein product: CASSSGQEGYEQYF.

The V call is TRBV29-1, the J call TRBJ1-3; possibly TRBD1 for D (6 bases). This CDR3 has 13 amino acids. V lost 6 bases and J 0 bases, leaving 9 bases between the germline ends. CDR1 and CDR2 (germline): SQVTM, ANQGSEA. CDR3 nucleotides: TGCAGCGTACAGGGCCTCTCTGGAAACACCATATATTTT. It specifies CSVQGLSGNTIYF.

The V gene is TRBV18, the J gene TRBJ2-1, with 11 bases that match TRBD2. The V gene's germline CDR1 is KGHSH and CDR2 LQKENI. J gave up 6 bases and V 4 bases, and 5 bases lay outside the gene matches. This CDR3 has 15 residues. Written as DNA, the CDR3 is TGTGCCAGCTCACAATTAGCGGGAGGGATCAATGAGCAGTTCTTC. Translated, it gives CASSQLAGGINEQFF.

The sample holds a few counts of this clone. The chain has TRBV2 and TRBJ1-2; D is unresolved. The V end was cut by 4 bases, the J end by 7 bases, with 7 bases between. The CDR3 sequence is 11 residues long. Looked up from germline, CDR1 is SNHLY and CDR2 is FYNNEI. The CDR3 region has the DNA TGTGCCAGCAGTGCCCGAGGTGGCTACACCTTC. It translates to CASSARGGYTF.

The V call is TRBV4-1, the J call TRBJ1-5; D uncertain. CDR3 length: 15 residues. Germline V gives CDR1 MGHRA, CDR2 YSYEKL. The ends were cut back, 0 bases at V and 1 base at J, with 7 bases in the middle. CDR3 nucleotides: TGCGCCAGCAGCCAAGAGTTATACAGCAATCAGCCCCAGCATTTT. Translated: CASSQELYSNQPQHF.

This sequence joins TRBV19 and TRBJ2-6, with D tentatively TRBD1 (5 bases). The length of the CDR3 is 16 residues. The germline gives CDR1 LNHDA, CDR2 SQIVND (reference sequence). Trimming cost V 5 bases and J 0 bases, with 11 bases left between them. CDR3 region: CASSAPQGSGANVLTF. CDR3 in DNA: TGTGCCAGTAGTGCACCCCAGGGCTCTGGGGCCAACGTCCTGACTTTC.